The rows below give T cell receptor beta chains drawn from one sample of a study of blood T cells in healthy people across ages. TCRdb used MiXCR to reprocess the 5' RACE reads, holding one entry per CDR3 protein. The repertoire includes approximately 1,700,000 distinct CDR3 sequences, 30% to 40% of them detected once, and about 23% sits in the top ten. Sequences were obtained from blood. These receptors were collected from a human donor in good health. Both conserved end residues are part of each CDR3. Each record gives: D gene, V gene, J gene, clone size, CDR3 DNA, CDR3 protein. The D gene is left open where the match is weak. The listing skips clone size in some rows; elsewhere it reads once, few, many or a size class.

.	TRBV7-9	TRBJ1-2	.	TGTGCCAGCAGCTTAGGCCAGCTTGAGGGGAACTATGGCTACACCTTC	CASSLGQLEGNYGYTF
.	TRBV7-8	TRBJ2-7	many	TGTGCCAGCAGCTGGGTACAGGGGACTATCTCCTACGAGCAGTACTTC	CASSWVQGTISYEQYF
TRBD2	TRBV29-1	TRBJ2-7	few	TGCAGCGTTGGCGGGGGGGCAGGGATCTACGAGCAGTACTTC	CSVGGGAGIYEQYF
.	TRBV20-1	TRBJ2-1	many	TGCAGTGCTAGAGGGGGCGGAACCGTCTACAATGAGCAGTTCTTC	CSARGGGTVYNEQFF
.	TRBV28	TRBJ2-7	.	TGTGCCGGCAGGGAGACAGTTAGCTCCTACGAGCAGTACTTC	CAGRETVSSYEQYF
.	TRBV6-1	TRBJ2-4	few	TGTGCCAGCAGTGAATATTTTCGGGGGACAGACCCTATGTACTTC	CASSEYFRGTDPMYF
TRBD1	TRBV7-8	TRBJ1-3	.	TGTGCCAGCAGCCCTACAGGGGTATCTGGAAACACCATATATTTT	CASSPTGVSGNTIYF
TRBD2	TRBV7-2	TRBJ2-1	.	TGTGCCAGCAGCTTAGGGTCGAGCGGGGGGGTTAATGAGCAGTTCTTC	CASSLGSSGGVNEQFF
TRBD1	TRBV7-9	TRBJ2-7	many	TGTGCCAGCAGCTTGGGTTATACAGGGGGCGCCTACGAGCAGTACTTC	CASSLGYTGGAYEQYF
.	TRBV18	TRBJ2-7	few	TGTGCCAGCTCAAAGGACAGCACCTACGAGCAGTACTTC	CASSKDSTYEQYF
.	TRBV5-1	TRBJ2-1	.	TGCGCCAGCAGCTTGTCTCTGACAAACAATGAGCAGTTCTTC	CASSLSLTNNEQFF
.	TRBV5-1	TRBJ2-1	many	TGTGCCAGCAGTTCCGGACAGAACAATGAGCAGTTCTTC	CASSSGQNNEQFF
.	TRBV4-2	TRBJ1-1	few	TGTGCCAGCAGCCAAGTCTGGATAGGGACGAACACTGAAGCTTTCTTT	CASSQVWIGTNTEAFF
TRBD1	TRBV20-1	TRBJ1-2	.	TGCAGTGCTACCACAGCGGACAGGGGGCACGAATTATATGGCTACACCTTC	CSATTADRGHELYGYTF
TRBD1	TRBV28	TRBJ2-2	.	TGTGCCAGCAGTGAAACAGGGGCCGGGGAGCTGTTTTTT	CASSETGAGELFF
TRBD1	TRBV5-1	TRBJ1-2	.	TGCACCAGCAGCCCAATAACAGGGGGCGCTTCGGGCTACACCTTC	CTSSPITGGASGYTF
.	TRBV6-2/TRBV6-3	TRBJ2-2	.	TGTGCCAGCACTGGAGTGAACACCGGGGAGCTGTTTTTT	CASTGVNTGELFF
.	TRBV7-2	TRBJ2-3	.	TGTGCCAGCAGCTTAGGGATCCGGGGGCGAGGCACAGATACGCAGTATTTT	CASSLGIRGRGTDTQYF
.	TRBV29-1	TRBJ2-5	few	TGCAGCGTTGCCCTAGCCGAGACCCAGTACTTC	CSVALAETQYF
TRBD1	TRBV13	TRBJ2-1	.	TGTGCCAGCAGCATCCGACAGGGGCGGGGTGAGCAGTTCTTC	CASSIRQGRGEQFF
.	TRBV5-1	TRBJ1-1	.	TGCGCCAGCAAAGGGATCTTCGCGGGCACTGAAGCTTTCTTT	CASKGIFAGTEAFF
TRBD1	TRBV7-9	TRBJ2-7	many	TGTGCCAGCAGCCCAAGAAGGACAGGGGCCACCTCCGAGCAGTACTTC	CASSPRRTGATSEQYF
.	TRBV7-2	TRBJ1-2	once	TGTGCCAGCAGCTTACAGGGACCTTCCCGAAGCTTCGGTGGCTACACCTTC	CASSLQGPSRSFGGYTF
.	TRBV4-3	TRBJ2-2	.	TGCGCCAGCAGCCAAGAATCCGGGGAGCTGTTTTTT	CASSQESGELFF
.	TRBV7-9	TRBJ1-1	few	TGTGCCAGCAGCTTATGGGATTTATCGTGGTGGGCTTTCTTT	CASSLWDLSWWAFF
.	TRBV2	TRBJ2-4	.	TGTGCCAGCAGTGCGGCCCACAATGAGCAGTACTTC	CASSAAHNEQYF
.	TRBV9	TRBJ1-1	few	TGTGCCAGCAGCGTAGGAGGGGCTTGGCACACTGAAGCTTTCTTT	CASSVGGAWHTEAFF
.	TRBV20-1	TRBJ1-2	.	TGCAGTGCTAGTAGTGTTTTAAGAGGGCCGGGGGGCTACACCTTC	CSASSVLRGPGGYTF
.	TRBV6-2/TRBV6-3	TRBJ2-2	.	TGTGCCAGCAGTTACTCGCGGGGCGGATTCAACACCGGGGAGCTGTTTTTT	CASSYSRGGFNTGELFF
.	TRBV3-1	TRBJ2-7	.	TGTGCCAGCAGCCAAGATCCTGGGTCATTCTACGAGCAGTACTTC	CASSQDPGSFYEQYF
.	TRBV10-3	TRBJ2-7	few	TGTGCCTTCAGTGACTTGCGGGACGGTTACGAGCAGTACTTC	CAFSDLRDGYEQYF
.	TRBV3-1	TRBJ2-2	few	TGTGCCAGCAGCCAACTGGGTGGGACCGGGGAGCTGTTTTTT	CASSQLGGTGELFF
.	TRBV14	TRBJ2-5	.	TGTGCCAGCAGCTCCTTCGCGGGGAGAATGGAGACCCAGTACTTC	CASSSFAGRMETQYF
TRBD2	TRBV29-1	TRBJ2-3	.	TGCAGCGTTGTGGCTAGCGGGAAGACAGATACGCAGTATTTT	CSVVASGKTDTQYF
TRBD1	TRBV10-3	TRBJ1-1	many	TGTGCCATCAGTGAGTCGGGACAGGGAACCGAAGCTTTCTTT	CAISESGQGTEAFF
.	TRBV4-2	TRBJ1-1	.	TGTGCCAGCAGCCAAGATATGGGACTGAACACTGAAGCTTTCTTT	CASSQDMGLNTEAFF
TRBD1	TRBV10-3	TRBJ1-1	.	TGTGCCATCAGAAAAGGGACAGGGGGTGAGAGAGGCACTGAAGCTTTCTTT	CAIRKGTGGERGTEAFF
TRBD1	TRBV15	TRBJ1-4	.	TGTGCCACCAGCAGCGGGACAGGGGGTGTTGTCGCTAATGAAAAACTGTTTTTT	CATSSGTGGVVANEKLFF
TRBD1	TRBV12-3/TRBV12-4	TRBJ2-1	.	TGTGCCAGCAGGAATTCGGACAGGGATGAGCAGTTCTTC	CASRNSDRDEQFF
.	TRBV29-1	TRBJ2-7	.	TGCAGCGTTGAAGTTGAACAGGGAAGGAGCTACGAGCAGTACTTC	CSVEVEQGRSYEQYF
TRBD1	TRBV28	TRBJ1-2	.	TGTGCCAGCAGGGGGACAGGGTATAACTATGGCTACACCTTC	CASRGTGYNYGYTF
TRBD1	TRBV9	TRBJ2-7	.	TGTGCCAGCAGCGTGAGGACAGGGCTTACGAACGAGCAGTACTTC	CASSVRTGLTNEQYF
.	TRBV11-2	TRBJ1-1	.	TGTGCCAGCAGCTTAAACTCTTTCCGTCGGACAGCCGCGAACACTGAAGCTTTCTTT	CASSLNSFRRTAANTEAFF
.	TRBV5-4	TRBJ2-4	few	TGTGCCAGCAGATCCCGGGGGAAGTGGGGCGGGGTCGTCAAAAACATTCAGTACTTC	CASRSRGKWGGVVKNIQYF
.	TRBV7-9	TRBJ2-5	few	TGTGCCAGCAGCCCTCACAGGGTTAGGCAAGAGACCCAGTACTTC	CASSPHRVRQETQYF
.	TRBV4-3	TRBJ2-2	few	TGCGCCAGCAGCCAAGAGGGGGAGCTGTTTTTT	CASSQEGELFF
.	TRBV5-1	TRBJ2-7	.	TGCGCCAGCAGAGTTGGCCCTGGCTACGAGCAGTACTTC	CASRVGPGYEQYF
TRBD2	TRBV12-3/TRBV12-4	TRBJ2-1	few	TGTGCCAGCAGTTACCGGACTAGCGCGGAATACAATGAGCAGTTCTTC	CASSYRTSAEYNEQFF
.	TRBV7-9	TRBJ1-1	.	TGTGCCAGCAGCTTAGCTCCTCCGGAGAACACTGAAGCTTTCTTT	CASSLAPPENTEAFF